These 23 T cell receptor beta chains came from one sample sequenced in a study of blood T cell repertoires in COVID-19. Libraries were prepared by immunoSEQ multiplex PCR; TCRdb keeps only in-frame clonotypes and omits some of them. Here the sample spans approximately 170,000 clones, 84% being singletons. Sequencing was carried out using PBMCs or T cells enriched from blood (not recorded which). Receptor source: a woman aged 45 to 65 who had recovered from COVID-19.

This clone was seen a single time. The CDR3 protein is CAISAGQGLANTGELFF. As DNA, the CDR3 is TGTGCCATCAGTGCGGGACAGGGCCTCGCGAACACCGGGGAGCTGTTTTTT. This chain links TRBV10-3 with TRBJ2-2, with TRBD1 matching over 9 bases. There are 17 residues in the CDR3. In germline, CDR1 is ENHRY, CDR2 SYGVKD. V gave up 4 bases and J gave up 0 bases; unmatched junction bases: 6.

The chain has TRBV27 and TRBJ2-2, with D maybe TRBD1 (5 bases). CDR1 and CDR2 (germline): MNHEY, SMNVEV (reference sequence). The CDR3 totals 15 residues. V gave up 7 bases and J gave up 6 bases, with 18 bases separating them. CDR3 loop: CASKGRNEGAGELFF. The CDR3 coding sequence is TGTGCCAGCAAAGGACGGAACGAAGGGGCCGGGGAGCTGTTTTTT.

The V and J genes are TRBV19 and TRBJ1-6; possibly TRBD1 for D (6 bases). The CDR3 is 13 residues long. The V gene's germline CDR1 is LNHDA and CDR2 SQIVND (reference sequence). The V end lost 5 bases, the J end lost 7 bases, and 9 bases lay between the germline ends. CDR3 sequence: CASSERGNSPLHF. CDR3 in DNA: TGTGCCAGTAGTGAGAGGGGGAATTCACCCCTCCACTTT. Full variable domain (remainder filled in from reference TRBV19 and TRBJ1-6): DGGITQSPKYLFRKEGQNVTLSCEQNLNHDAMYWYRQDPGQGLRLIYYSQIVNDFQKGDIAEGYSVSREKKESFPLTVTSAQKNPTAFYLCASSERGNSPLHFGNGTRLTVT.

The chain couples TRBV7-9 to TRBJ2-5; D may be TRBD2 (6 bases). The CDR3 contains 15 residues. V lost 4 bases to trimming and J lost 1 base, with 13 bases between them. Looked up from germline, CDR1 is SEHNR and CDR2 is FQNEAQ (reference sequence). CDR3 region: CASSSDAGLQETQYF. Here the CDR3 DNA reads TGTGCCAGCAGCTCGGACGCGGGACTCCAAGAGACCCAGTACTTC.

The V call is TRBV7-9, the J call TRBJ1-1; D is possibly TRBD1 (5 bases). The CDR3 spans 15 residues. CDR1 and CDR2 (germline): SEHNR, FQNEAQ (reference sequence). V lost 2 bases to trimming and J lost 2 bases, with 12 bases between them. The CDR3 is CASSLQGRANTEAFF. The CDR3 DNA follows: TGTGCCAGCAGCTTACAGGGTCGGGCAAACACTGAAGCTTTCTTT.

The chain employs TRBV11-3 and TRBJ2-7; possible D gene TRBD1, 6 bases. The germline V gene has CDR1 SGHNT and CDR2 YENEEA. The CDR3 has 15 residues. V lost 4 bases to trimming and J lost 2 bases, with 15 bases between them. The CDR3 nucleotides are TGTGCCAGCAGCTGGGATACAGGGCGCGCCTACGAGCAGTACTTC. Its translation is CASSWDTGRAYEQYF. Based on the CDR3 plus reference TRBV11-3 and TRBJ2-7, the full variable domain is EAGVVQSPRYKIIEKKQPVAFWCNPISGHNTLYWYLQNLGQGPELLIRYENEEAVDDSQLPKDRFSAERLKGVDSTLKIQPAELGDSAVYLCASSWDTGRAYEQYFGPGTRLTVT.

CDR3 sequence reads: CATSDYPSGRLGGEQFF. CDR3 in DNA: TGTGCCACCAGTGATTACCCAAGCGGGAGATTGGGAGGTGAGCAGTTCTTC. The chain joins TRBV24-1 to TRBJ2-1, with 8 bases lining up with TRBD2. Germline assignment: CDR1 KGHDR and CDR2 SFDVKD. CDR3 size: 17 residues. The V and J ends lost 2 bases and 9 bases, in that order; junction bases with no gene match: 14.

This clone appeared a single time. The chain links TRBV6-5 to TRBJ1-1; a weak D match, TRBD1 (6 bases). Trimming took 8 bases from V and 0 from J, leaving 10 bases between them. Germline V gene lookup returns CDR1 MNHEY and CDR2 SVGAGI. This CDR3 has 13 residues. The CDR3 region is CASRGGLNTEAFF. As DNA, the CDR3 is TGTGCCAGCCGGGGGGGGCTGAACACTGAAGCTTTCTTT.

This chain joins TRBV19 and TRBJ1-3; D not resolved. V gave up 7 bases and J gave up 11 bases, with 15 bases separating them. This CDR3 comprises 12 residues. In germline, CDR1 is LNHDA, CDR2 SQIVND (reference sequence). CDR3 protein: CASISTGLAIYF. CDR3 nucleotide sequence: TGTGCCAGTATCTCGACCGGACTTGCCATATATTTT.

The V and J genes are TRBV28 and TRBJ1-5; D is uncertain. V gave up 3 bases and J gave up 2 bases, with 8 bases separating them. Germline loops: CDR1 MDHEN, CDR2 SYDVKM. This CDR3 has 14 amino acids. The CDR3 coding sequence is TGTGCCAGCAGTTTTCACGGGGGCAATCAGCCCCAGCATTTT. Amino acids: CASSFHGGNQPQHF.

This rearrangement joins TRBV7-3 to TRBJ2-1, with TRBD2 matching over 7 bases. CDR3 length: 13 amino acids. CDR1 SGHTA and CDR2 FQGTGA come from the germline V gene. V gave up 8 bases and J gave up 0 bases; unmatched junction bases: 1. The CDR3 reads CASGGSSYNEQFF. The CDR3 region has the DNA TGTGCCAGCGGCGGGAGCTCCTACAATGAGCAGTTCTTC.

The chain uses TRBV27 and TRBJ2-3, with 7 positions matching TRBD2. From germline, CDR1 is MNHEY and CDR2 SMNVEV (reference sequence). Germline trimming cut 7 bases from V and 3 bases from J; bases unmatched to any gene: 10. The CDR3 has 15 residues. CDR3 region: CASTVGAGVTDTQYF. For the CDR3, the DNA is TGTGCCAGCACTGTAGGGGCGGGAGTTACAGATACGCAGTATTTT.

The CDR3 region has the DNA TGTGCCAGCAGTTTAGCGGGGGGTCTTCACATTCAGTACTTC. Translated: CASSLAGGLHIQYF. The V call is TRBV28, the J call TRBJ2-4; the match to TRBD2 covers 8 bases. There are 14 residues in the CDR3. V was pared by 2 bases and J by 8 bases, with 5 bases of the junction left unmatched. In germline, CDR1 is MDHEN, CDR2 SYDVKM. The variable domain in full, with the rest retrieved from reference TRBV28 and TRBJ2-4, is DVKVTQSSRYLVKRTGEKVFLECVQDMDHENMFWYRQDPGLGLRLIYFSYDVKMKEKGDIPEGYSVSREKKERFSLILESASTNQTSMYLCASSLAGGLHIQYFGAGTRLSVL.

This clone was seen just once. This chain connects TRBV2 to TRBJ2-7, with D maybe TRBD2 (5 bases). V gave up 2 bases and J gave up 1 base, with 9 bases separating them. Germline CDR1 reads SNHLY; CDR2 reads FYNNEI. The CDR3 extends over 14 amino acids. The CDR3 here is CASSESGTSYEQYF. CDR3 DNA: TGTGCCAGCAGTGAATCGGGAACTTCCTACGAGCAGTACTTC.

This chain links TRBV24-1 with TRBJ1-2; D is undetermined. The CDR3 covers 14 residues. The V end lost 4 bases, the J end lost 4 bases, and 12 bases lay between the germline ends. Germline V lookup: CDR1 KGHDR, CDR2 SFDVKD. The CDR3 loop reads CATSDPTSPYGYTF. CDR3 sequence (DNA): TGTGCCACCAGTGACCCGACATCTCCCTATGGCTACACCTTC.

The V gene is TRBV28, the J gene TRBJ2-2, with 8 bases aligning to TRBD2. The CDR3 consists of 15 residues. J gave up 3 bases and V 8 bases, and 8 bases lay outside the gene matches. Germline V lookup: CDR1 MDHEN, CDR2 SYDVKM. The CDR3 sequence: CASGTTGGHTGELFF. Written as DNA, the CDR3 is TGTGCCAGCGGAACAACGGGAGGGCACACCGGGGAGCTGTTTTTT.

The chain recombines TRBV2 with TRBJ2-2; 9 bases align to TRBD2. Germline lookup yields CDR1 SNHLY and CDR2 FYNNEI. This CDR3 has 16 amino acids. V shed 2 bases and J 3 bases; nucleotides not matched to a gene: 4. Here the CDR3 reads CASSERLAGYTGELFF. Written as DNA, the CDR3 is TGTGCCAGCAGTGAAAGGCTAGCGGGGTACACCGGGGAGCTGTTTTTT.

CDR3 in DNA: TGTGCCATCAGTGAACCCGGGAGGGGGCACACTGAAGCTTTCTTT. This encodes CAISEPGRGHTEAFF. The J gene is TRBJ1-1, the V gene TRBV10-3; 7 nucleotides agree with TRBD1. The junction had 7 bases not matched to a gene; V was cut back by 3 bases and J by 3 bases. The CDR3 runs 15 residues. CDR1 and CDR2 (germline): ENHRY, SYGVKD.

The V and J genes are TRBV19 and TRBJ2-4; the D gene is possibly TRBD1 (6 bases). The CDR3 is 16 amino acids. V lost 5 bases, J lost 0 bases, and 14 bases lay in between. Germline CDR1 is LNHDA and CDR2 is SQIVND (reference sequence). Here the CDR3 reads CASSVQGILAKNIQYF. In DNA, the CDR3 is TGTGCCAGTAGTGTCCAGGGGATTTTAGCCAAAAACATTCAGTACTTC.

This chain connects TRBV19 to TRBJ2-1; a weak D match, TRBD2 (5 bases). The length of the CDR3 is 11 residues. V was trimmed by 4 bases and J by 15 bases, leaving 13 bases between them. The germline CDR1 and CDR2 sequences are LNHDA and SQIVND (reference sequence). The CDR3 DNA reads TGTGCCAGTAGTACCGCGGGCCTCCGGTTCTTC. This sequence encodes CASSTAGLRFF.

A few counts support this clone. In DNA form, the CDR3 reads TGTGCCAGCAGCTCCCATAGCAATCAGCCCCAGCATTTT. It encodes CASSSHSNQPQHF. The chain recombines TRBV7-2 with TRBJ1-5; D is undetermined. The germline V and J ends were trimmed by 4 bases and 0 bases, with 4 bases remaining between them. Germline V gene data show CDR1 as SGHTA and CDR2 as FQGNSA. This CDR3 has 13 residues.

The V call is TRBV2, the J call TRBJ1-1; 7 bases match TRBD1. The CDR3 has 14 amino acids. Germline CDR1 is SNHLY and CDR2 is FYNNEI. V was pared by 8 bases and J by 1 base, with 7 bases of the junction left unmatched. The CDR3 region has the DNA TGTGCCAGCCAAGACAGGGCGTCGAACACTGAAGCTTTCTTT. Protein product: CASQDRASNTEAFF.

This rearrangement joins TRBV11-2 to TRBJ1-5; TRBD1 might be the D (5 bases). Germline V gene sequence: CDR1 SGHAT, CDR2 FQNNGV. The CDR3 covers 14 residues. V was trimmed by 5 bases and J by 7 bases, leaving 15 bases between them. CDR3 protein: CASSRPGGGQPQHF. DNA of the CDR3: TGTGCCAGCAGCCGCCCCGGGGGAGGGCAGCCCCAGCATTTT.